This T cell receptor (beta chain) was identified during a study of blood T cell repertoires in COVID-19. Across the study: Donors in the United States, Italy and Spain gave samples during acute or convalescent COVID-19. From T cells, B-cell-depleted T cells, or PBMCs came the material, which was cDNA or gDNA.

Seattle's cohort entered during active infection and was followed longitudinally. Using immunoSEQ multiplex PCR, the repertoire was profiled, and TCRdb retains in-frame clones only, with some absent. The sample lists about 250,000 clones; around 88% were seen once. V lost 2 bases, J lost 4 bases, and 20 bases lay in between. The CDR3 runs 18 residues. CDR1 is SGHVS, CDR2 FNYEAQ, per germline. This clone has more than one count but fewer than ten. This rearrangement joins TRBV7-6 to TRBJ1-4; possible D gene TRBD1, 6 bases. The sample was peripheral blood. This clonotype originated in a woman aged 25 to 45 with COVID-19, enrolled during active disease. CDR3 amino acids: CASSLPPGHQEVNEKLFF. CDR3 nucleotides: TGTGCCAGCAGCTTACCTCCGGGACACCAAGAAGTTAATGAAAAACTGTTTTTT.